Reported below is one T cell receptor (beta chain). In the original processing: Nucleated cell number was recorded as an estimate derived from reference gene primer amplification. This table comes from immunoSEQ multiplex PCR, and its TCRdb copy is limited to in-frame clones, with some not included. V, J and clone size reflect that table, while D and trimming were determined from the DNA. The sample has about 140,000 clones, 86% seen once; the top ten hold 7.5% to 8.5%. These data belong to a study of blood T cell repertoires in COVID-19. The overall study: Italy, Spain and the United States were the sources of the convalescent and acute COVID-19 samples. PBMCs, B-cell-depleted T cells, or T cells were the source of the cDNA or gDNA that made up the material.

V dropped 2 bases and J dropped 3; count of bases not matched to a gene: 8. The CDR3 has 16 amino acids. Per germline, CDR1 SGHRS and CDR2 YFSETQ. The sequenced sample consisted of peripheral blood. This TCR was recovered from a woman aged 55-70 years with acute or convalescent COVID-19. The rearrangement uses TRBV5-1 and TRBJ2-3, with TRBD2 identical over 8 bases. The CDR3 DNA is TGCGCCAGCAGCTTATTTATGCGGGGGGTGACAGATACGCAGTATTTT. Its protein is CASSLFMRGVTDTQYF.